What follows describes a single TCR beta chain. Its target is unknown. The CDR3 totals 16 residues. The ends lost 7 bases at V and 1 base at J; junction bases unmatched: 5. Germline-derived CDR1 and CDR2 are LNHNV and YYDKDF (reference sequence). The entry originates in a study of glioma-infiltrating T cells after dendritic cell vaccination. The immunoSEQ assay amplified TCRB CDR3 from up to 2 ug DNA. Primers: 60 V beta forward and 13 J beta reverse. This table comes from immunoSEQ multiplex PCR, and its TCRdb copy is limited to in-frame clones, with some not included. The sample lists about 92,000 clones; over 75% were seen once. Findings and caveats of the study: Higher TCR clonality did not directly relate to longer survival.

The genes are TRBV15 and TRBJ2-1; 12 bases map to TRBD1. This material consisted of blood, taken before dendritic cell vaccination. The sequence was obtained from a human donor with glioblastoma. CDR3 residues: CATTGQGALSYNEQFF. As DNA, the CDR3 is TGTGCCACCACGGGACAGGGGGCCCTTTCCTACAATGAGCAGTTCTTC. Full variable domain (remainder filled in from reference TRBV15 and TRBJ2-1): DAMVIQNPRYQVTQFGKPVTLSCSQTLNHNVMYWYQQKSSQAPKLLFHYYDKDFNNEADTPDNFQSRRPNTSFCFLDIRSPGLGDTAMYLCATTGQGALSYNEQFFGPGTRLTVL.